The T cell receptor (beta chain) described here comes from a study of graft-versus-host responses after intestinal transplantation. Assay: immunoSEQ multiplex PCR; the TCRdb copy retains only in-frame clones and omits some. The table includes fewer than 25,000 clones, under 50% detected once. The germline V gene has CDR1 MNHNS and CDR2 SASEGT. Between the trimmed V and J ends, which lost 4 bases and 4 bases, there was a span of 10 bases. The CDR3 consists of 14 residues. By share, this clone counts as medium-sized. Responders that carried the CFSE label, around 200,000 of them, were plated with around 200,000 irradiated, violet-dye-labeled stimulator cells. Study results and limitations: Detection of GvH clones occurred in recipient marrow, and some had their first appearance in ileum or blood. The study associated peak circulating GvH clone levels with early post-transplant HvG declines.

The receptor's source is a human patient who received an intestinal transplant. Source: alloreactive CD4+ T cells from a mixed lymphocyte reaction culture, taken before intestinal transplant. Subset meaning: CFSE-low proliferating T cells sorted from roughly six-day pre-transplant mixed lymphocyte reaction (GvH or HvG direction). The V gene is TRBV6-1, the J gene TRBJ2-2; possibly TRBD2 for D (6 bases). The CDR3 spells CASSGREVTGELFF. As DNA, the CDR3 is TGTGCCAGCAGTGGCAGGGAGGTCACCGGGGAGCTGTTTTTT.